The next 29 T cell receptor beta chains were all read from a single sample in a study of blood T cell repertoires in COVID-19. Method: immunoSEQ multiplex PCR; TCRdb's copy keeps in-frame clones and lacks some. Here the sample spans approximately 400,000 clones, over 65% being singletons. The sequenced material came from peripheral blood. The receptors come from a human donor with acute or convalescent COVID-19. The donor label of this sample is uncertain.

This clone turned up a few times. This chain uses TRBV5-1 with TRBJ2-7, with D perhaps matching TRBD1 (5 bases). The CDR3 length is 14 residues. Germline V gene lookup returns CDR1 SGHRS and CDR2 YFSETQ. Trimming stripped 5 bases from V and 2 bases from J, with 14 bases between. The CDR3 loop is CASRSSTVAYEQYF. The CDR3 DNA follows: TGCGCCAGCAGGAGCTCGACAGTAGCCTACGAGCAGTACTTC.

The chain couples TRBV7-9 to TRBJ2-2, with no clear D. Trimming took off 2 bases at V and 6 bases at J, with 7 bases between the two ends. The CDR3 is 13 residues long. CDR1 SEHNR and CDR2 FQNEAQ come from the germline V gene (reference sequence). The CDR3 coding sequence is TGTGCCAGCAGCTTATTCCTTGCCGGGGAGCTGTTTTTT. This translates into CASSLFLAGELFF. Combining the CDR3 with reference TRBV7-9 and TRBJ2-2 gives the whole variable domain DTGVSQNPRHKITKRGQNVTFRCDPISEHNRLYWYRQTLGQGPEFLTYFQNEAQLEKSRLLSDRFSAERPKGSFSTLEIQRTEQGDSAMYLCASSLFLAGELFFGEGSRLTVL.

The rearrangement links TRBV2 to TRBJ1-2; possibly TRBD1 for D (5 bases). This CDR3 is 14 amino acids long. Per the germline V gene, CDR1 is SNHLY and CDR2 is FYNNEI. V was clipped by 5 bases and J by 0 bases, with 10 bases between them. The CDR3 DNA reads as TGTGCCAGCAGTTGGACACGAACTAACTATGGCTACACCTTC. Translation: CASSWTRTNYGYTF.

This clone was recorded once. The gene calls are TRBV28 and TRBJ2-4, with D perhaps matching TRBD2 (6 bases). Germline V gene sequence: CDR1 MDHEN, CDR2 SYDVKM. The length of the CDR3 is 15 residues. Between the trimmed V and J ends, which lost 4 bases and 3 bases, there was a span of 13 bases. CDR3 sequence: CASSSWSAGKNIQYF. The CDR3 DNA is TGTGCCAGCAGTTCTTGGTCAGCGGGCAAAAACATTCAGTACTTC.

The J gene is TRBJ2-7, the V gene TRBV7-2; 11 bases are shared with TRBD2. This CDR3 spans 17 amino acids. Unmatched junction bases numbered 11, after V lost 4 bases and J lost 3 bases. CDR1 and CDR2 (germline): SGHTA, FQGNSA. The CDR3 sequence: CASSSSRLAGNVYEQYF. The CDR3 DNA reads as TGTGCCAGCAGCTCCTCTAGACTAGCGGGGAATGTCTACGAGCAGTACTTC.

The chain couples TRBV13 to TRBJ2-6, with 11 bases matching TRBD1. Germline values: CDR1 PRHDT, CDR2 FYEKMQ (reference sequence). V lost 1 base to trimming and J lost 4 bases; unmatched junction nucleotides: 12. CDR3 length equals 20 residues. The CDR3, as DNA: TGTGCCAGCAGCTTAGAAGGGGTCGGACAGGGGGCGATCGGGGCCAACGTCCTGACTTTC. Protein sequence: CASSLEGVGQGAIGANVLTF.

The rearrangement links TRBV5-4 to TRBJ1-2; D uncertain. The CDR3 is 15 amino acids. Germline values: CDR1 SGHNT, CDR2 YYREEE (reference sequence). V dropped 0 bases and J dropped 8 bases, with 17 bases sitting between them. This chain's CDR3 is CASSLVGFRMRGYTF. In DNA, the CDR3 is TGTGCCAGCAGCTTGGTCGGGTTTCGCATGCGGGGCTACACCTTC.

The CDR3 nucleotides read TGCGCCAGCACACCCACTAGCGGGGTATACAATGAGCAGTTCTTC. Its protein is CASTPTSGVYNEQFF. V is TRBV5-1 and J is TRBJ2-1; TRBD2 agrees at 10 bases. This CDR3 comprises 15 residues. Losses at the gene ends were 6 bases for V and 4 bases for J; bases not matched to a gene: 7. Germline CDR1 SGHRS, CDR2 YFSETQ.

The genes are TRBV15 and TRBJ2-2; 7 bases match TRBD2. V lost 1 base and J lost 4; bases outside the gene matches: 6. This CDR3 is 16 amino acids long. Germline values: CDR1 LNHNV, CDR2 YYDKDF (reference sequence). The CDR3 loop reads CATSRAGRGLTGELFF. The CDR3 DNA reads as TGTGCCACCAGCAGAGCGGGGAGGGGCCTCACCGGGGAGCTGTTTTTT.

The V and J genes are TRBV27 and TRBJ2-3; TRBD2 agrees at 11 bases. The length of the CDR3 is 16 residues. After removal of 5 bases from V and 6 bases from J, the junction contained 10 bases not matched to a gene. CDR1 is MNHEY, CDR2 SMNVEV, per germline (reference sequence). The CDR3: CASSPRLAGRGDTQYF. In nucleotides, the CDR3 is TGTGCCAGCAGTCCCCGACTAGCGGGGAGGGGGGATACGCAGTATTTT.

The V gene is TRBV6-6, the J gene TRBJ2-2; perhaps TRBD2 as D (6 bases). CDR3 length: 14 amino acids. CDR1 MNHNY and CDR2 SVGAGI come from the germline V gene (reference sequence). Trimming left V 7 bases short and J 4 bases short, with 13 bases between. The DNA of the CDR3 is TGTGCCAGCACCTTGGACTACGCCACCGGGGAGCTGTTTTTT. It translates to CASTLDYATGELFF.

The chain has TRBV19 and TRBJ2-1; tentative D call: TRBD2 (7 bases). The germline V gene encodes CDR1 LNHDA and CDR2 SQIVND (reference sequence). Trimming took 7 bases from V and 1 from J, leaving 23 bases between them. The CDR3 covers 18 residues. CDR3 sequence reads: CASKGVAGVGLSYNEQFF. The CDR3 bases are TGTGCCAGTAAGGGGGTGGCGGGAGTCGGGTTGTCCTACAATGAGCAGTTCTTC.

This clone was detected once. V gene TRBV3-1 (or the pseudogene TRBV3-2) combines with J gene TRBJ2-1; TRBD1 agrees at 9 bases. This CDR3 has 15 residues. V lost 1 base and J lost 3; bases outside the gene matches: 1. Germline values: CDR1 LGHDT, CDR2 YNNKEL (reference sequence). The CDR3 nucleotides are TGTGCCAGCAGCCAAGGGACAGGGGTCTACAATGAGCAGTTCTTC. Amino acid sequence: CASSQGTGVYNEQFF.

The V call is TRBV6-5, the J call TRBJ1-1; no firm D call. CDR1 is MNHEY and CDR2 is SVGAGI in the germline V gene. This CDR3 comprises 13 residues. V gave up 6 bases and J gave up 4 bases, with 12 bases separating them. The DNA of the CDR3 is TGTGCCAGCAGCAACGAAAGGAGCACTGAAGCTTTCTTT. Protein sequence: CASSNERSTEAFF.

The chain joins TRBV29-1 to TRBJ1-1; D gene uncertain. The V gene lost 6 bases and the J gene lost 5 bases, with 13 bases spanning the gap. This CDR3 has 12 amino acids. Germline CDR1 is SQVTM and CDR2 is ANQGSEA. The CDR3 bases are TGCAGCGTATGGGTCTCGAGGACTGAAGCTTTCTTT. Protein: CSVWVSRTEAFF.

J is TRBJ1-5 and V is TRBV2, with D possibly TRBD1 on 5 matching bases. V was trimmed by 7 bases and J by 2 bases, leaving 12 bases between them. CDR1 SNHLY and CDR2 FYNNEI come from the germline V gene. CDR3 length equals 14 residues. Here the CDR3 DNA reads TGTGCCAGCAAACAGGCCCCAGGCAATCAGCCCCAGCATTTT. Translation gives CASKQAPGNQPQHF.

The V and J genes are TRBV5-4 and TRBJ2-7; TRBD1 agrees at 11 bases. Trimming cost V 3 bases and J 4 bases; bases outside gene matches: 18. The CDR3 loop spans 19 amino acids. Germline CDR1 reads SGHNT; CDR2 reads YYREEE (reference sequence). CDR3 coding DNA: TGTGCCAGCAGCTCTGTGTCCTTTTCCGGGACAGGGGGAGATTACGAGCAGTACTTC. It codes for CASSSVSFSGTGGDYEQYF.

The count of this clone is one. The chain has TRBV27 and TRBJ2-1; D perhaps matches TRBD2 (7 bases). The V end was cut by 5 bases, the J end by 7 bases, with 15 bases between. CDR3 length: 14 amino acids. Germline values: CDR1 MNHEY, CDR2 SMNVEV (reference sequence). DNA for the CDR3: TGTGCCAGCAGTATGGGGGGGCGGTGGAATGAGCAGTTCTTC. Amino acid sequence: CASSMGGRWNEQFF.

As to this clone: Additional DNA sequences in this sample encode the identical CDR3. V usage is TRBV12-3 or TRBV12-4 and J usage is TRBJ1-1; D is ambiguous. V lost 3 bases to trimming and J lost 1 base, with 6 bases between them. The CDR3 covers 13 residues. CDR3 DNA sequence: TGTGCCAGCAGTTTCGGGGAGAACACTGAAGCTTTCTTT. It translates to CASSFGENTEAFF.

V and J are TRBV6-4 and TRBJ1-1, with TRBD1 as a possible D gene (6 bases). Trimming cost V 5 bases and J 10 bases, with 17 bases left between them. Germline-derived CDR1 and CDR2 are MRHNA and SNTAGT. This CDR3 is 13 amino acids long. The CDR3 reads CASSSYGGGRAFF. In DNA, the CDR3 is TGTGCCAGCAGTAGCTACGGGGGCGGGAGAGCTTTCTTT.

The J gene is TRBJ1-2, the V gene TRBV29-1, with 7 bases lining up with TRBD1. The length of the CDR3 is 13 residues. V was pared by 8 bases and J by 4 bases, with 10 bases of the junction left unmatched. Germline V CDR1 and CDR2: SQVTM, ANQGSEA. CDR3 sequence (DNA): TGCAGCACCAGACAGGGACCGCGCTATGGCTACACCTTC. As protein: CSTRQGPRYGYTF.

The chain links TRBV2 to TRBJ1-2, with 8 bases aligning to TRBD1. V dropped 2 bases and J dropped 6; count of bases not matched to a gene: 8. This CDR3 is 15 amino acids long. CDR1 SNHLY and CDR2 FYNNEI come from the germline V gene. DNA of the CDR3: TGTGCCAGCAGTGAACGCGACAGGGGTTCTCATGGCTACACCTTC. It encodes CASSERDRGSHGYTF.

The gene calls are TRBV6-5 and TRBJ1-6; D is uncertain. CDR3 length: 15 amino acids. The germline V gene has CDR1 MNHEY and CDR2 SVGAGI. The V end was cut by 7 bases, the J end by 0 bases, with 10 bases between. CDR3 nucleotide sequence: TGTGCCAGCACCCCAGGCAGCTCCTATAATTCACCCCTCCACTTT. This encodes CASTPGSSYNSPLHF.

The CDR3 bases are TGCGCCAGCAGCCCTGGACTAGCGGGGGGGGACTCCTACGAGCAGTACTTC. It specifies CASSPGLAGGDSYEQYF. The chain has TRBV5-1 and TRBJ2-7; 15 bases are shared with TRBD2. Per the germline V gene, CDR1 is SGHRS and CDR2 is YFSETQ. This CDR3 is built from 17 residues. Unmatched junction bases numbered 5, after V lost 4 bases and J lost 0 bases.

This clone showed up just once. CDR3: CANGLGDRGSDTQYF. The CDR3 nucleotides read TGTGCCAACGGCCTAGGGGACAGGGGTTCGGATACGCAGTATTTT. The rearrangement uses TRBV6-5 and TRBJ2-3, with TRBD1 identical over 10 bases. Unmatched junction bases numbered 13, after V lost 10 bases and J lost 6 bases. CDR1 and CDR2 (germline): MNHEY, SVGAGI. This CDR3 has 15 amino acids.

The V gene is TRBV30, the J gene TRBJ2-1, with a weak D call TRBD1 (6 bases). CDR1 is GTSNPN and CDR2 is SVGIG in the germline V gene (reference sequence). The V end was cut by 3 bases, the J end by 7 bases, with 16 bases between. The CDR3 runs 14 residues. CDR3 sequence reads: CAWREGHYLNEQFF. Here the CDR3 DNA reads TGTGCCTGGAGAGAGGGACATTATCTTAATGAGCAGTTCTTC.

This clone was recorded a few times. The chain combines TRBV30 with TRBJ1-3, with TRBD1 matching over 8 bases. CDR1 and CDR2 from the germline V gene are GTSNPN and SVGIG (reference sequence). This CDR3 is built from 17 residues. V lost 7 bases to trimming and J lost 1 base; unmatched junction nucleotides: 15. CDR3 sequence: CALTTGAVRISGNTIYF. The DNA for the CDR3 is TGTGCCTTGACGACAGGGGCCGTACGTATATCTGGAAACACCATATATTTT. Drawing the rest from reference TRBV30 and TRBJ1-3, the complete variable domain is SQTIHQWPATLVQPVGSPLSLECTVEGTSNPNLYWYRQAAGRGLQLLFYSVGIGQISSEVPQNLSASRPQDRQFILSSKKLLLSDSGFYLCALTTGAVRISGNTIYFGEGSWLTVV.

V gene TRBV6-1 combines with J gene TRBJ1-6; no definite D call. V was cut by 10 bases and J by 13 bases, with 17 bases left in between. Germline CDR1 reads MNHNS; CDR2 reads SASEGT. The CDR3 sequence is 12 residues long. The CDR3 loop reads CATGEAVIPLHF. CDR3 coding DNA: TGTGCCACCGGGGAGGCCGTTATTCCCCTCCACTTT.

The chain combines TRBV19 with TRBJ1-1; 7 bases fit TRBD1. Unmatched junction bases numbered 10, after V lost 3 bases and J lost 6 bases. The CDR3 runs 15 residues. CDR1 is LNHDA and CDR2 is SQIVND in the germline V gene (reference sequence). CDR3 in DNA: TGTGCCAGTAGTATCCCCTCGACAGGGATAGCTGAAGCTTTCTTT. The encoded protein is CASSIPSTGIAEAFF.